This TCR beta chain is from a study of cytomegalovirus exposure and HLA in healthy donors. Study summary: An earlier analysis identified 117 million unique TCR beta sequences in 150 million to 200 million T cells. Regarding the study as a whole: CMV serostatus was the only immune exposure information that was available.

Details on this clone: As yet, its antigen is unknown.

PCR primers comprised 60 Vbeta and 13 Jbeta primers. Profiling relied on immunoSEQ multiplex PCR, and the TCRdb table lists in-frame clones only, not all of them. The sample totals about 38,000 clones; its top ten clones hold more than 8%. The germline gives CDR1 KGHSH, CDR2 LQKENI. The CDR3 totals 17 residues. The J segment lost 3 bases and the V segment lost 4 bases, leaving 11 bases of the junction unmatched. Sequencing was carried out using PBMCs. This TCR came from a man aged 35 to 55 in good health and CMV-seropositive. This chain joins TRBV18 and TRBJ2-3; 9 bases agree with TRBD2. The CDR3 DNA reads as TGTGCCAGCTCACGGACTAGCGCGGGAGGAGTGACAGATACGCAGTATTTT. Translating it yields CASSRTSAGGVTDTQYF.